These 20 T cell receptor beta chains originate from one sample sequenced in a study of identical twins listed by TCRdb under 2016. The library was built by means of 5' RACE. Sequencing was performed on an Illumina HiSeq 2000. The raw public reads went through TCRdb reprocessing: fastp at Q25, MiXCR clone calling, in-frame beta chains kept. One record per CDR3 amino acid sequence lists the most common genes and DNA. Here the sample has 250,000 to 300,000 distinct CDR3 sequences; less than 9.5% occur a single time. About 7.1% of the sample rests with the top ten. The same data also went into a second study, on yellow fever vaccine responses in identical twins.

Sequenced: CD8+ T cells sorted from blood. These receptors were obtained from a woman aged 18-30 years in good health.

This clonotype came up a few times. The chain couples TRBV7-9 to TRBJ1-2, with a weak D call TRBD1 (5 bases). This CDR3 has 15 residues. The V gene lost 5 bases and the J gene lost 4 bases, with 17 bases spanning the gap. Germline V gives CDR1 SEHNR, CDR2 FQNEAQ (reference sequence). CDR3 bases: TGTGCCAGCAGCCCGGACACGGGAGACCCCTATGGCTACACCTTC. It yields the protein CASSPDTGDPYGYTF.

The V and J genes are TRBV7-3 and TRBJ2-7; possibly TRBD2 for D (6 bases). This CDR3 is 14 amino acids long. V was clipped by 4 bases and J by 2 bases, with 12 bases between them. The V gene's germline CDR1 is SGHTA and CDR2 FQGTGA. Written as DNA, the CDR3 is TGTGCCAGCAGCTCCCTTCCGGGGGCCTACGAGCAGTACTTC. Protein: CASSSLPGAYEQYF.

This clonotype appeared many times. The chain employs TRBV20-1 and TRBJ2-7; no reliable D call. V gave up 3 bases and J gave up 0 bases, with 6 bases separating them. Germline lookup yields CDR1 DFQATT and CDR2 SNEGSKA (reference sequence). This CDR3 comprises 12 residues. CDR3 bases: TGCAGTGCTAGGGAAATCTCCTACGAGCAGTACTTC. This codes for CSAREISYEQYF.

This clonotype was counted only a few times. CDR3 coding DNA: TGTGCCAGCAGCTTACTGGACCCAGGCACAGATACGCAGTATTTT. Amino acid sequence: CASSLLDPGTDTQYF. This sequence joins TRBV11-2 and TRBJ2-3; D remains unclear. This CDR3 region has 15 residues. Germline V CDR1 and CDR2: SGHAT, FQNNGV. Trimming stripped 2 bases from V and 1 base from J, with 10 bases between.

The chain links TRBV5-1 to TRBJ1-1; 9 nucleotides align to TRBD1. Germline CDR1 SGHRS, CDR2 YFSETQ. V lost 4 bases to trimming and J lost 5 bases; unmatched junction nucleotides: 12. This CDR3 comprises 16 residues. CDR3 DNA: TGCGCCAGCAGCCTTGCCCCGGGACAGGGAGGGACTGAAGCTTTCTTT. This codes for CASSLAPGQGGTEAFF.

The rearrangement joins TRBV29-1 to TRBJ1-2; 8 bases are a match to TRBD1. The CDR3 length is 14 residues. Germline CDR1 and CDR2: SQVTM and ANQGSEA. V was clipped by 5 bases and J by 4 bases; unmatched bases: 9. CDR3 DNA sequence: TGCAGCGTTCCCAGGGGGCGAGGTATCTATGGCTACACCTTC. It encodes CSVPRGRGIYGYTF.

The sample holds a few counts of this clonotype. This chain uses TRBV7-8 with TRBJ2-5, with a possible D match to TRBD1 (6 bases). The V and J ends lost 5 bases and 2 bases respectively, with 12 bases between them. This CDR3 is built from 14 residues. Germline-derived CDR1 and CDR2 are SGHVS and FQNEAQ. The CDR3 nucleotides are TGTGCCAGCAGCCCCCGGACAGAGCAAGAGACCCAGTACTTC. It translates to CASSPRTEQETQYF.

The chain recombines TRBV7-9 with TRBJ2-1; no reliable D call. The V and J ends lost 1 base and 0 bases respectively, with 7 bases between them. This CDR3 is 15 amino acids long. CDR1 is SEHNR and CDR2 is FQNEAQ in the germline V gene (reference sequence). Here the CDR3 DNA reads TGTGCCAGCAGCTTAGGAACAGACTCCTACAATGAGCAGTTCTTC. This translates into CASSLGTDSYNEQFF.

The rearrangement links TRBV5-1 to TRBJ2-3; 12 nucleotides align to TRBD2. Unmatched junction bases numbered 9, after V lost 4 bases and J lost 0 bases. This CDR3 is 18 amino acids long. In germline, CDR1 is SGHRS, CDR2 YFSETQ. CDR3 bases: TGCGCCAGCAGCCACGGACTAGCGGGGCCCTCTAGCACAGATACGCAGTATTTT. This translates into CASSHGLAGPSSTDTQYF.

This CDR3 reads CASSTWASGNEQFF. CDR3 DNA: TGTGCCAGCAGTACTTGGGCTAGCGGTAATGAGCAGTTCTTC. This rearrangement joins TRBV6-2 or TRBV6-3 to TRBJ2-1; TRBD2 matches at 7 bases. The CDR3 runs to 14 residues. J was trimmed by 7 bases and V by 5 bases; bases with no gene match: 8. Per germline, CDR1 MNHEY and CDR2 SVGEGT.

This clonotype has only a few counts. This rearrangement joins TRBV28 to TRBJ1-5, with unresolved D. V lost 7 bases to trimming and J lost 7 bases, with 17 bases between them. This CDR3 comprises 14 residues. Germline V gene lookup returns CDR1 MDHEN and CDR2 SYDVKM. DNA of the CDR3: TGTGCCAGCACCCTGGACGGTTCTGGGCAGCCCCAGCATTTT. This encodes CASTLDGSGQPQHF. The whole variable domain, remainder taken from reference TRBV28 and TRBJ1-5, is DVKVTQSSRYLVKRTGEKVFLECVQDMDHENMFWYRQDPGLGLRLIYFSYDVKMKEKGDIPEGYSVSREKKERFSLILESASTNQTSMYLCASTLDGSGQPQHFGDGTRLSIL.

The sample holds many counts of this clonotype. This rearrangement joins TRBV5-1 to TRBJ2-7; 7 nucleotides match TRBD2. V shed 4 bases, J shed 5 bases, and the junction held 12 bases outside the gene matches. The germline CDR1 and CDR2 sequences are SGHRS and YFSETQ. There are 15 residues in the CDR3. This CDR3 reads CASSSRGGPQDEQYF. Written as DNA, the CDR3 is TGCGCCAGCAGCAGTCGGGGAGGGCCTCAGGACGAGCAGTACTTC.

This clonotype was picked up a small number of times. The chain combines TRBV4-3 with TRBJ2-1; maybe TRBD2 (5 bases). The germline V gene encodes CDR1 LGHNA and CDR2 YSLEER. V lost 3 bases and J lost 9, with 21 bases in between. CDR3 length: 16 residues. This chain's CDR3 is CASSQQPRPGNGEQFF. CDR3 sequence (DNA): TGCGCCAGCAGCCAGCAACCGAGACCCGGGAACGGTGAGCAGTTCTTC.

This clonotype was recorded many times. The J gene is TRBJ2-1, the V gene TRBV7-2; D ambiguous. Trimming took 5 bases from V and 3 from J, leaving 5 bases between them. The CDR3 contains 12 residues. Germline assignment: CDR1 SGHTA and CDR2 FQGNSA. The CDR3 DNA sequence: TGTGCCAGCAGCGGACGCTACAATGAGCAGTTCTTC. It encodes CASSGRYNEQFF.

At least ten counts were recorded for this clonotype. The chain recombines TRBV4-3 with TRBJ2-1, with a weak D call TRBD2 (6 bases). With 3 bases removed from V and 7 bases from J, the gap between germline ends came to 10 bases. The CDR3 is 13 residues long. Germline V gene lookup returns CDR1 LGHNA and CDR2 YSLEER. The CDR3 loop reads CASSQTSWNEQFF. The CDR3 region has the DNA TGCGCCAGCAGCCAGACTAGTTGGAATGAGCAGTTCTTC.

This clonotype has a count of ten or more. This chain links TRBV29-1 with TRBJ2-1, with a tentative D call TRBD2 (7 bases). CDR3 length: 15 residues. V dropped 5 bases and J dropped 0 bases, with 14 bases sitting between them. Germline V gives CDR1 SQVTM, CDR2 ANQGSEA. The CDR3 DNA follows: TGCAGCGTTCTTGGGGGGGCTAGCTCCTACAATGAGCAGTTCTTC. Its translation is CSVLGGASSYNEQFF.

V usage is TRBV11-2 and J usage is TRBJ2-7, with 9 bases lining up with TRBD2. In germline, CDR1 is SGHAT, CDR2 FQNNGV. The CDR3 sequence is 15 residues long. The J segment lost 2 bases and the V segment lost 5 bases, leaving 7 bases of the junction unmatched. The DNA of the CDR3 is TGTGCCAGCAGCGGTCTCGGGACTAGCCCCTACGAGCAGTACTTC. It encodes CASSGLGTSPYEQYF.

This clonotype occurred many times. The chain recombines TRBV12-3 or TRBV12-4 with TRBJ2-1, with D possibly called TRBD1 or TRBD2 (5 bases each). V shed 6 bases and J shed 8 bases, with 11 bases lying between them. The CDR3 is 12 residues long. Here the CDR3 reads CASSPRGDEQFF. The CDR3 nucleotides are TGTGCCAGCAGCCCAAGGGGAGATGAGCAGTTCTTC.

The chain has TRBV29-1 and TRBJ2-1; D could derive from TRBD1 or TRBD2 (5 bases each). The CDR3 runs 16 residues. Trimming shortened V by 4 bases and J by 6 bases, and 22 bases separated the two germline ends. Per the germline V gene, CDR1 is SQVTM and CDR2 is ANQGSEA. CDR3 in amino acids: CSVVVVVGTVVNEQFF. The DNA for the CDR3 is TGCAGCGTTGTCGTTGTGGTTGGGACCGTTGTCAATGAGCAGTTCTTC.

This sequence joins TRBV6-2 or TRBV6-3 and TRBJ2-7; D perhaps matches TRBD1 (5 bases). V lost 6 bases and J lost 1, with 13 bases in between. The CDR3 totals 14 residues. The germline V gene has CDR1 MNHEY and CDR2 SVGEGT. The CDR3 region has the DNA TGTGCCAGCAGACCCAGGGTTGCGTCCTACGAGCAGTACTTC. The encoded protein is CASRPRVASYEQYF.